This T cell receptor beta chain was observed in a study of CD8+ T cells in alopecia areata. Study details: Severity in treated patients was scored by percentage of scalp area affected.

This CDR3 is 15 amino acids long. Germline V lookup: CDR1 SGDLS, CDR2 YYNGEE. J lost 5 bases, V lost 2 bases, and 9 bases had no gene match. Treatment defined: oral pan-JAK inhibitor, 5-10 mg twice daily. RNA, once extracted, was reverse transcribed into cDNA for use as the sequencing template. Clones were read by immunoSEQ multiplex PCR, and TCRdb kept only the in-frame ones, dropping some. The sample holds a few hundred thousand clones; about three fifths are singletons and the top ten take about 0.93%. The study, taken as a whole, reports: Normal scalp showed lower clonality than lesional scalp, especially alopecia totalis/universalis.

Worth noting for this clone: Its antigen is still unknown.

The source was CD4+ T cells sorted from blood, collected at approximately week 52, from a patient treated with tofacitinib. The V and J genes are TRBV9 and TRBJ2-7, with 8 bases aligning to TRBD1. This receptor was identified in a human donor with alopecia areata. The CDR3 coding sequence is TGTGCCAGCAGCGTTTCGTTGGACAGGGTCAACGAGCAGTACTTC. Translated: CASSVSLDRVNEQYF.